The 14 T cell receptor beta chains given below trace back to one sample, sequenced in a study of T-cell memory formation after mild COVID-19. In TCRdb, the 5' RACE reads were re-called with MiXCR into one record per CDR3 protein. The profile shows 200,000 to 250,000 distinct CDR3 sequences, over 9.5% of them singletons. The sample consisted of PBMCs or a T cell subset sorted from them (not recorded which). Receptors were obtained from a man younger than 30 who had mild COVID-19 (a few samples of this study predate the infection). Cell type and time point are not known.

This clonotype was counted ten times or more. The chain joins TRBV7-2 to TRBJ2-2; D is ambiguous. The CDR3 spans 13 residues. The V gene lost 1 base and the J gene lost 7 bases, with 7 bases spanning the gap. From germline, CDR1 is SGHTA and CDR2 FQGNSA. The CDR3 is CASSLGQVGELFF. The CDR3 DNA sequence: TGTGCCAGCAGCTTAGGGCAGGTCGGGGAGCTGTTTTTT.

This clonotype was seen at least ten times. The rearrangement uses TRBV20-1 and TRBJ2-1; 10 bases fit TRBD2. Unmatched junction bases numbered 10, after V lost 3 bases and J lost 5 bases. This CDR3 contains 16 residues. Germline CDR1 and CDR2: DFQATT and SNEGSKA (reference sequence). The CDR3 sequence: CSASEWRAGGHNEQFF. CDR3 nucleotides: TGCAGTGCTAGTGAGTGGCGAGCGGGGGGGCACAATGAGCAGTTCTTC.

In this sample, this clonotype turned up many times. The rearrangement uses TRBV4-2 and TRBJ1-5; 10 bases line up with TRBD1. The germline gives CDR1 LGHNA, CDR2 YNFKEQ. V shed 4 bases and J 4 bases; nucleotides not matched to a gene: 1. The CDR3 totals 14 residues. The CDR3 loop is CASSRDRGNQPQHF. The CDR3 nucleotides are TGTGCCAGCAGCCGGGACAGGGGAAATCAGCCCCAGCATTTT.

The chain recombines TRBV11-2 with TRBJ2-3; 9 bases agree with TRBD1. The CDR3 runs to 12 residues. Germline trimming cut 0 bases from V and 14 bases from J; bases unmatched to any gene: 3. Germline V gene data show CDR1 as SGHAT and CDR2 as FQNNGV. CDR3 in amino acids: CASSLDRDRVYF. The CDR3 coding sequence is TGTGCCAGCAGCTTAGACCGGGACAGGGTGTATTTT.

V usage is TRBV20-1 and J usage is TRBJ2-7, with 8 bases identical to TRBD1. The J segment lost 3 bases and the V segment lost 2 bases, leaving 9 bases of the junction unmatched. The CDR3 consists of 15 residues. Germline V CDR1 and CDR2: DFQATT, SNEGSKA (reference sequence). The CDR3 region has the DNA TGCAGTGCTAGAATCCCGACAGGGGTAGACTACGAGCAGTACTTC. It codes for CSARIPTGVDYEQYF.

The V gene is TRBV10-1, the J gene TRBJ2-3, with D uncertain. With 4 bases removed from V and 3 bases from J, the gap between germline ends came to 14 bases. CDR1 and CDR2 from the germline V gene are WNHNN and SYGVQD (reference sequence). CDR3 length equals 15 residues. CDR3 sequence: CASSASIRWTDTQYF. The CDR3 DNA sequence: TGCGCCAGCAGTGCCTCTATAAGGTGGACAGATACGCAGTATTTT.

This clonotype has at least ten counts. The chain couples TRBV20-1 to TRBJ2-2, with D hard to call. This CDR3 comprises 17 residues. Germline V lookup: CDR1 DFQATT, CDR2 SNEGSKA (reference sequence). V lost 5 bases, J lost 6 bases, and 25 bases lay in between. The chain's CDR3 is CSAPRTSRAFISGELFF. As DNA, the CDR3 is TGCAGTGCTCCACGTACAAGTCGGGCGTTCATCTCCGGGGAGCTGTTTTTT.

This clonotype has at least ten counts. The rearrangement links TRBV19 to TRBJ2-1, with 9 bases aligning to TRBD2. The germline V gene has CDR1 LNHDA and CDR2 SQIVND (reference sequence). The CDR3 is made up of 16 amino acids. The V segment lost 4 bases and the J segment 8 bases; nucleotides outside the gene matches: 12. CDR3 residues: CASSSPGLAAGDEQFF. CDR3 bases: TGTGCCAGTAGTAGCCCGGGACTAGCTGCAGGGGATGAGCAGTTCTTC.

This clonotype was seen only a few times. The rearrangement joins TRBV24-1 to TRBJ2-6, with TRBD1 as a possible D gene (5 bases). The germline CDR1 and CDR2 sequences are KGHDR and SFDVKD. The CDR3 is made up of 15 amino acids. Trimming cost V 6 bases and J 0 bases, with 8 bases left between them. This CDR3 is CATSQGYSGANVLTF. DNA for the CDR3: TGTGCCACCAGTCAGGGCTACTCTGGGGCCAACGTCCTGACTTTC.

This clonotype was detected many times. The genes are TRBV5-1 and TRBJ1-5; 9 bases agree with TRBD1. The junction had 4 bases not matched to a gene; V was cut back by 2 bases and J by 4 bases. CDR3 length equals 15 residues. Germline V CDR1 and CDR2: SGHRS, YFSETQ. The CDR3 spells CASSFGDRANQPQHF. The CDR3 coding sequence is TGCGCCAGCAGCTTCGGGGACAGGGCAAATCAGCCCCAGCATTTT.

This clonotype was seen only a few times. This chain joins TRBV7-2 and TRBJ1-2, with D tentatively TRBD1 (5 bases). Trimming stripped 5 bases from V and 4 bases from J, with 11 bases between. The CDR3 loop spans 13 amino acids. CDR1 is SGHTA and CDR2 is FQGNSA in the germline V gene. The CDR3 nucleotides are TGTGCCAGCAGCCCGGGGGAGGGCTATGGCTACACCTTC. Protein sequence: CASSPGEGYGYTF.

This clonotype was seen repeatedly, ten times or more. The chain is built from TRBV5-6 and TRBJ2-5; D remains ambiguous. Trimming shortened V by 0 bases and J by 0 bases, and 9 bases separated the two germline ends. CDR3 size: 15 residues. The germline gives CDR1 SGHDT, CDR2 YYEEEE. The CDR3: CASSLGIRHQETQYF. CDR3 coding DNA: TGTGCCAGCAGCTTGGGGATACGCCACCAAGAGACCCAGTACTTC.

This chain connects TRBV6-2 or TRBV6-3 to TRBJ1-1, with 8 bases matching TRBD1. The germline CDR1 and CDR2 sequences are MNHEY and SVGEGT. This CDR3 is 15 amino acids long. The V gene end was trimmed by 5 bases and the J gene end by 0 bases; junction bases not matched to a gene: 5. CDR3 amino acids: CASSELTGVNTEAFF. In DNA form, the CDR3 reads TGTGCCAGCAGTGAGCTGACAGGGGTGAACACTGAAGCTTTCTTT.

This chain uses TRBV20-1 with TRBJ1-5, with D possibly being TRBD1 (5 bases). The CDR3 has 15 residues. CDR1 and CDR2 from the germline V gene are DFQATT and SNEGSKA (reference sequence). V lost 3 bases and J lost 2, with 14 bases in between. CDR3: CSASEPQGGNQPQHF. The DNA for the CDR3 is TGCAGTGCTAGTGAGCCTCAGGGCGGCAATCAGCCCCAGCATTTT.